The clone carrying this T cell receptor (beta chain) was recorded many times. Its cognate antigen is unknown. TCRdb reprocessed the 5' RACE reads via MiXCR and lists one record per CDR3 protein. In the table there are 25,000 to 35,000 distinct CDR3 sequences, more than 14% of which are singletons. J was trimmed by 3 bases and V by 4 bases; bases with no gene match: 3. This CDR3 comprises 13 residues. CDR1 is SQVTM, CDR2 ANQGSEA, per germline. This record belongs to a study of neurological immune-mediated disorders. General study points: Because no CDR3 amino acid sequences were shared across subjects by expanded clones, private repertoires were suggested in all groups.

The unsorted libraries were made from 2 million PBMCs kept at -80 C. The chain combines TRBV29-1 with TRBJ1-2; TRBD1 matches 9 bases. The sequencing input was PBMCs. This TCR was recovered from a man aged 70-80 years in good health. The CDR3 reads CSVVGQGDYGYTF. In DNA form, the CDR3 reads TGCAGCGTTGTGGGACAGGGAGACTATGGCTACACCTTC.